Presented here are 11 T cell receptor beta chains from one specimen sequenced in a study of blood T cell repertoires in COVID-19. Some clones are missing from TCRdb's copy, which holds only in-frame ones; the method was immunoSEQ multiplex PCR. The table lists about 110,000 clones, roughly 84% of them singletons. Material for sequencing was peripheral blood. These receptors were obtained from a woman between 50 and 59 years old with acute or convalescent COVID-19.

V is TRBV29-1 and J is TRBJ2-1; 7 bases agree with TRBD1. This CDR3 spans 14 amino acids. Germline assignment: CDR1 SQVTM and CDR2 ANQGSEA. V lost 7 bases to trimming and J lost 2 bases; unmatched junction nucleotides: 8. CDR3: CSAQRDRAYNEQFF. In DNA, the CDR3 is TGCAGCGCCCAAAGGGACAGAGCCTACAATGAGCAGTTCTTC.

CDR3 DNA: TGTGCCTGGACCACAGGGGTAGAGACCCAGTACTTC. This sequence encodes CAWTTGVETQYF. The chain couples TRBV30 to TRBJ2-5, with 7 positions matching TRBD1. This CDR3 contains 12 residues. Per germline, CDR1 GTSNPN and CDR2 SVGIG (reference sequence). The junction had 3 bases not matched to a gene; V was cut back by 4 bases and J by 4 bases.

The J gene is TRBJ1-1, the V gene TRBV15; 12 positions match TRBD1. The V and J ends lost 0 bases and 7 bases, in that order; junction bases with no gene match: 3. Germline V CDR1 and CDR2: LNHNV, YYDKDF (reference sequence). This CDR3 is built from 15 residues. Here the CDR3 reads CATSREGQGAIEAFF. The DNA for the CDR3 is TGTGCCACCAGCAGAGAGGGACAGGGGGCGATTGAAGCTTTCTTT. Using reference TRBV15 and TRBJ1-1 for the parts outside the CDR3, the full variable domain is DAMVIQNPRYQVTQFGKPVTLSCSQTLNHNVMYWYQQKSSQAPKLLFHYYDKDFNNEADTPDNFQSRRPNTSFCFLDIRSPGLGDTAMYLCATSREGQGAIEAFFGQGTRLTVV.

The chain is built from TRBV3-1 (or the pseudogene TRBV3-2) and TRBJ1-5; 7 positions match TRBD1. CDR3 length equals 15 residues. CDR1 LGHDT and CDR2 YNNKEL come from the germline V gene (reference sequence). Trimming at V came to 4 bases and at J to 7 bases, leaving 10 bases not matched to a gene. The CDR3 DNA sequence: TGTGCCAGCAGCCCGAGGACAGGTCCGGGACAGCCCCAGCATTTT. Translating it yields CASSPRTGPGQPQHF.

This clone was counted only a few times. The identical CDR3 is also encoded by other nucleotide sequences in the sample. The chain recombines TRBV19 with TRBJ2-7; 7 bases are shared with TRBD1. The CDR3 extends over 14 amino acids. V gave up 6 bases and J gave up 3 bases; unmatched junction bases: 8. The germline CDR1 and CDR2 sequences are LNHDA and SQIVND (reference sequence). Here the CDR3 DNA reads TGTGCCAGTAGCATCGACAGGGTAGGCTACGAGCAGTACTTC. The encoded protein is CASSIDRVGYEQYF. Supplemented by reference TRBV19 and TRBJ2-7, the full variable domain reads DGGITQSPKYLFRKEGQNVTLSCEQNLNHDAMYWYRQDPGQGLRLIYYSQIVNDFQKGDIAEGYSVSREKKESFPLTVTSAQKNPTAFYLCASSIDRVGYEQYFGPGTRLTVT.

The chain combines TRBV6-5 with TRBJ1-5; TRBD1 aligns across 8 bases. The CDR3 loop spans 14 amino acids. The V gene end was trimmed by 7 bases and the J gene end by 6 bases; junction bases not matched to a gene: 8. CDR1 and CDR2 from the germline V gene are MNHEY and SVGAGI. Here the CDR3 reads CASMGDRGGQPQHF. For the CDR3, the DNA is TGTGCCAGCATGGGCGACAGGGGAGGTCAGCCCCAGCATTTT.

The chain uses TRBV7-9 and TRBJ1-4, with a tentative D call TRBD1 (5 bases). Germline V gene lookup returns CDR1 SEHNR and CDR2 FQNEAQ (reference sequence). CDR3 size: 14 residues. V was pared by 1 base and J by 3 bases, with 6 bases between. The CDR3 DNA sequence: TGTGCCAGCAGCTTAGGGGGCTCTAATGAAAAACTGTTTTTT. The encoded protein is CASSLGGSNEKLFF.

V usage is TRBV7-2 and J usage is TRBJ2-3; TRBD2 aligns across 9 bases. Germline lookup yields CDR1 SGHTA and CDR2 FQGNSA. This CDR3 contains 19 residues. V trimming: 1 base; J trimming: 0 bases; junction bases outside the gene matches: 11. CDR3 in DNA: TGTGCCAGCAGCTTAGTCCGGACTAGCGCGTACCTTAGCACAGATACGCAGTATTTT. Translated: CASSLVRTSAYLSTDTQYF. The full variable domain, completed using reference TRBV7-2 and TRBJ2-3, is GAGVSQSPSNKVTEKGKDVELRCDPISGHTALYWYRQSLGQGLEFLIYFQGNSAPDKSGLPSDRFSAERTGGSVSTLTIQRTQQEDSAVYLCASSLVRTSAYLSTDTQYFGPGTRLTVL.

The gene calls are TRBV19 and TRBJ2-7; TRBD1 matches at 7 bases. This CDR3 spans 14 amino acids. Losses at the gene ends were 5 bases for V and 7 bases for J; bases not matched to a gene: 11. The germline V gene encodes CDR1 LNHDA and CDR2 SQIVND (reference sequence). The CDR3 reads CASSATGPIGEQYF. In DNA, the CDR3 is TGTGCCAGTAGTGCGACAGGGCCGATTGGGGAGCAGTACTTC. Full variable domain (missing parts from reference TRBV19 and TRBJ2-7): DGGITQSPKYLFRKEGQNVTLSCEQNLNHDAMYWYRQDPGQGLRLIYYSQIVNDFQKGDIAEGYSVSREKKESFPLTVTSAQKNPTAFYLCASSATGPIGEQYFGPGTRLTVT.

The chain is built from TRBV27 and TRBJ1-2, with 11 bases that match TRBD1. Trimming removed 7 bases from V and 7 bases from J; junction bases left unmatched: 5. Germline values: CDR1 MNHEY, CDR2 SMNVEV (reference sequence). The CDR3 contains 13 residues. The CDR3 here is CASTPGQGAGYTF. Written as DNA, the CDR3 is TGTGCCAGCACCCCCGGACAGGGGGCTGGCTACACCTTC.

This chain links TRBV5-1 with TRBJ1-6; D is unclear. The CDR3 spans 14 residues. The V gene lost 2 bases and the J gene lost 8 bases, with 11 bases spanning the gap. Germline V CDR1 and CDR2: SGHRS, YFSETQ. CDR3 sequence reads: CASSFETRDSPLHF. In DNA form, the CDR3 reads TGCGCCAGCAGCTTCGAGACTCGGGATTCACCCCTCCACTTT.